Described below is a single TCR beta chain sequence and its context. The antigen is undetermined. This record comes from a study of cytomegalovirus exposure and HLA in healthy donors. The study, taken as a whole, reports: Cytomegalovirus status was reportedly diagnosed by the classifier with high specificity and sensitivity.

J gave up 5 bases and V 3 bases, and 3 bases lay outside the gene matches. CDR1 KGHSH and CDR2 LQKENI come from the germline V gene. This CDR3 has 14 residues. Clones were sequenced by immunoSEQ multiplex PCR, and TCRdb holds only the in-frame ones, with some missing. The repertoire holds under 200,000 clones, with roughly nine tenths as singletons. The chain recombines TRBV18 with TRBJ2-1; TRBD1 matches at 8 bases. Sequenced material: PBMCs. This clonotype was obtained from a young woman in good health and CMV-seropositive. CDR3 coding DNA: TGTGCCAGCTCACCCGGACAGGGCCACAATGAGCAGTTCTTC. Translating it yields CASSPGQGHNEQFF.